What follows are 3 T cell receptor beta chains derived from one specimen sequenced in a study of control samples from healthy donors and cancer patients. Method: immunoSEQ multiplex PCR; TCRdb's copy keeps in-frame clones and lacks some. Among 90,000 to 140,000 clones listed, about four fifths were seen once. The sample comprised blood. The receptors were gathered from a woman in her fifties or sixties in good health.

This rearrangement joins TRBV25-1 to TRBJ1-1; D is uncertain. Germline V lookup: CDR1 MGHDK, CDR2 SYGVNS. The V end lost 2 bases, the J end lost 5 bases, and 9 bases lay between the germline ends. The CDR3 covers 13 residues. The CDR3 is CASSELGQTEAFF. The CDR3 DNA reads as TGTGCCAGCAGTGAACTGGGCCAGACTGAAGCTTTCTTT. The variable domain in full, with the rest retrieved from reference TRBV25-1 and TRBJ1-1, is EADIYQTPRYLVIGTGKKITLECSQTMGHDKMYWYQQDPGMELHLIHYSYGVNSTEKGDLSSESTVSRIRTEHFPLTLESARPSHTSQYLCASSELGQTEAFFGQGTRLTVV.

This clone has a handful of counts. This sequence joins TRBV27 and TRBJ1-1; a possible D gene is TRBD1 (5 bases). The V and J ends lost 5 bases and 7 bases respectively, with 11 bases between them. This CDR3 has 12 amino acids. CDR1 and CDR2 from the germline V gene are MNHEY and SMNVEV (reference sequence). Written as DNA, the CDR3 is TGTGCCAGCAGTCCTCGGGGCAGTGAAGCTTTCTTT. Translating it yields CASSPRGSEAFF.

The gene calls are TRBV7-2 and TRBJ2-7; 9 bases are a match to TRBD1. Per germline, CDR1 SGHTA and CDR2 FQGNSA. Germline trimming cut 5 bases from V and 6 bases from J; bases unmatched to any gene: 8. The CDR3 has 14 residues. Written as DNA, the CDR3 is TGTGCCAGCAGCGAAGGGACAGGGCGGTCCGAGCAGTACTTC. Translated, it gives CASSEGTGRSEQYF.